This TCR beta chain appears in the sequencing data of a study of blood T cell repertoires in COVID-19. Study summary: For recovered donors of Cohort 3, there were two negative PCRs, clearance, or symptom resolution. From T cells, B-cell-depleted T cells, or PBMCs came the material, which was cDNA or gDNA.

Clones were read by immunoSEQ multiplex PCR, and TCRdb kept only the in-frame ones, dropping some. The profile shows under 400,000 clones, around 87% of them singletons. The CDR3 contains 14 residues. CDR1 is MNHNS, CDR2 SASEGT, per germline. Trimming cost V 2 bases and J 7 bases; bases outside gene matches: 5. The V call is TRBV6-1, the J call TRBJ1-2, with 9 positions matching TRBD1. The TCR comes from a middle-aged man in a cohort exposed to, infected with or recovered from COVID-19 (not recorded which). The sample taken for sequencing was PBMCs or T cells enriched from blood (not recorded which). The CDR3 nucleotides read TGTGCCAGCAGTGAACTAGACAGGGGGGCTGGCTACACCTTC. Translation: CASSELDRGAGYTF.